These 13 T cell receptor beta chains were sequenced from one sample in a study of OX40 agonist ivuxolimab in advanced cancers. Only in-frame clones appear in the TCRdb table, and some are missing; sequencing was by immunoSEQ multiplex PCR. The sample has around 20,000 clones; about 88% are singletons. The sequenced sample was CD4+ or CD8+ T cells sorted from blood, obtained in a trial of the OX40 agonist ivuxolimab. The origin of the receptors is an adult with an advanced solid tumor such as melanoma, head and neck, liver or kidney cancer.

This clone showed up just once. V and J are TRBV4-3 and TRBJ2-7; 7 bases are shared with TRBD1. Germline trimming cut 6 bases from V and 5 bases from J; bases unmatched to any gene: 7. Germline V gene lookup returns CDR1 LGHNA and CDR2 YSLEER. This CDR3 comprises 13 residues. The CDR3 coding sequence is TGCGCCAGCAGTACGGGACAGTTCGACGAGCAGTACTTC. Translating it yields CASSTGQFDEQYF.

The V call is TRBV7-9, the J call TRBJ1-2, with D perhaps TRBD1 (6 bases). CDR1 and CDR2 from the germline V gene are SEHNR and FQNEAQ (reference sequence). The CDR3 runs to 13 residues. V dropped 4 bases and J dropped 9 bases, with 15 bases sitting between them. The CDR3 spells CASSSGRQDSYTF. DNA of the CDR3: TGTGCCAGCAGCTCAGGGAGACAGGACAGCTACACCTTC.

The chain joins TRBV6-5 to TRBJ1-2, with 7 positions matching TRBD1. CDR1 is MNHEY, CDR2 SVGAGI, per germline. The CDR3 has 11 amino acids. V trimming: 5 bases; J trimming: 10 bases; junction bases outside the gene matches: 4. The CDR3 reads CASSRQGLYTF. The CDR3 bases are TGTGCCAGCAGTCGACAGGGACTCTACACCTTC.

The rearrangement links TRBV5-1 to TRBJ2-7, with TRBD2 identical over 11 bases. The CDR3 consists of 14 residues. The germline V gene has CDR1 SGHRS and CDR2 YFSETQ. Germline trimming cut 4 bases from V and 3 bases from J; bases unmatched to any gene: 3. Here the CDR3 DNA reads TGCGCCAGCAGCCCGGGACTAGCGGACTACGAGCAGTACTTC. Amino acids: CASSPGLADYEQYF.

This chain links TRBV5-5 with TRBJ1-2, with D possibly TRBD1 on 6 matching bases. The CDR3 is 14 amino acids. V lost 4 bases to trimming and J lost 6 bases, with 16 bases between them. The germline gives CDR1 SGHKS, CDR2 YYEKEE (reference sequence). The CDR3, as DNA: TGTGCCAGCAGCCAAGGGGACAAGATAAATGGCTACACCTTC. It translates to CASSQGDKINGYTF.

V usage is TRBV5-8 and J usage is TRBJ2-3; TRBD1 matches 9 bases. Unmatched junction bases numbered 4, after V lost 4 bases and J lost 4 bases. The CDR3 is 14 amino acids. In germline, CDR1 is SGHTS, CDR2 YDEGEE. CDR3 DNA sequence: TGTGCCAGCAGCGTGGACAGGGGCGCAGATACGCAGTATTTT. The encoded protein is CASSVDRGADTQYF.

This chain links TRBV5-1 with TRBJ1-1, with 7 bases identical to TRBD1. The CDR3 is made up of 15 amino acids. CDR1 and CDR2 from the germline V gene are SGHRS and YFSETQ. The J segment lost 0 bases and the V segment lost 0 bases, leaving 2 bases of the junction unmatched. This chain's CDR3 is CASSLDTGVNTEAFF. CDR3 in DNA: TGCGCCAGCAGCTTGGATACAGGGGTGAACACTGAAGCTTTCTTT.

The chain links TRBV18 to TRBJ1-3; TRBD1 might be the D (5 bases). From germline, CDR1 is KGHSH and CDR2 LQKENI. The CDR3 length is 16 residues. V gave up 1 base and J gave up 0 bases, with 10 bases separating them. The CDR3 sequence: CASSPLGGSSGNTIYF. CDR3 nucleotides: TGTGCCAGCTCACCACTCGGGGGAAGCTCTGGAAACACCATATATTTT.

This rearrangement joins TRBV7-2 to TRBJ1-3; no reliable D call. CDR1 is SGHTA and CDR2 is FQGNSA in the germline V gene. This CDR3 has 14 amino acids. The V and J ends lost 4 bases and 4 bases respectively, with 11 bases between them. CDR3 DNA sequence: TGTGCCAGCAGCTCCAACACTGTCGGAAACACCATATATTTT. Translating gives CASSSNTVGNTIYF.

The chain links TRBV18 to TRBJ1-1; D is unresolved. From germline, CDR1 is KGHSH and CDR2 LQKENI. The V gene lost 0 bases and the J gene lost 0 bases, with 8 bases spanning the gap. The CDR3 is 15 residues long. In nucleotides, the CDR3 is TGTGCCAGCTCACCACCAGGACGGATGAACACTGAAGCTTTCTTT. Residues: CASSPPGRMNTEAFF.

The gene calls are TRBV14 and TRBJ1-4; weak D call: TRBD1 (5 bases). The CDR3 has 13 amino acids. The V end lost 4 bases, the J end lost 6 bases, and 9 bases lay between the germline ends. Per the germline V gene, CDR1 is SGHDN and CDR2 is FVKESK. CDR3 nucleotides: TGTGCCAGCAGCCTCGGGACCCATGAAAAACTGTTTTTT. It is translated as CASSLGTHEKLFF. Drawing the rest from reference TRBV14 and TRBJ1-4, the complete variable domain is EAGVTQFPSHSVIEKGQTVTLRCDPISGHDNLYWYRRVMGKEIKFLLHFVKESKQDESGMPNNRFLAERTGGTYSTLKVQPAELEDSGVYFCASSLGTHEKLFFGSGTQLSVL.

The V gene is TRBV28, the J gene TRBJ1-2, with no clear D. Trimming took 3 bases from V and 1 from J, leaving 18 bases between them. The CDR3 consists of 17 residues. Germline CDR1 and CDR2: MDHEN and SYDVKM. The CDR3: CASSLYGGATFNYGYTF. CDR3 DNA sequence: TGTGCCAGCAGTTTGTACGGCGGTGCGACGTTTAACTATGGCTACACCTTC.

The chain combines TRBV10-3 with TRBJ2-3; D is undetermined. With 0 bases removed from V and 1 base from J, the gap between germline ends came to 5 bases. CDR1 ENHRY and CDR2 SYGVKD come from the germline V gene. The CDR3 sequence is 14 residues long. This CDR3 is CAISESDGTDTQYF. The CDR3 nucleotides are TGTGCCATCAGTGAGTCGGACGGCACAGATACGCAGTATTTT.